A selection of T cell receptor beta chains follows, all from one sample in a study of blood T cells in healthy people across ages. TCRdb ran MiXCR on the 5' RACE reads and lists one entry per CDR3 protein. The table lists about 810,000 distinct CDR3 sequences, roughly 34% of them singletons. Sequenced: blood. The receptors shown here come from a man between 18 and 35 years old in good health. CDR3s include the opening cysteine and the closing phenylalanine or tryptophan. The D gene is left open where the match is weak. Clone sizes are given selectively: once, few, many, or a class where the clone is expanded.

CDR3 DNA: TGCGCCAGCAGCTTGTCCCCGGACCGAGCTAACTATGGCTACACCTTC; CDR3 protein: CASSLSPDRANYGYTF; J gene: TRBJ1-2; clone size: few; V gene: TRBV5-1; D gene: NA
CDR3 DNA: TGCAGTGCTAGAGATCCGGGTAGCGGGGGGGCGGGGACAGATACGCAGTATTTT; CDR3 protein: CSARDPGSGGAGTDTQYF; J gene: TRBJ2-3; clone size: NA; V gene: TRBV20-1; D gene: TRBD2
CDR3 DNA: TGTGCCAGCAGTTTCGGGACAGGGGGCACAGATACGCAGTATTTT; CDR3 protein: CASSFGTGGTDTQYF; J gene: TRBJ2-3; clone size: NA; V gene: TRBV2; D gene: TRBD1
CDR3 DNA: TGTGCCAGCAGCACCGAAACAGGTTCTGAAGCTTTCTTT; CDR3 protein: CASSTETGSEAFF; J gene: TRBJ1-1; clone size: NA; V gene: TRBV7-3; D gene: NA
CDR3 DNA: TGTACCAGCAGCTTAGGCACTAGCACAGATACGCAGTATTTT; CDR3 protein: CTSSLGTSTDTQYF; J gene: TRBJ2-3; clone size: NA; V gene: TRBV11-2; D gene: NA
CDR3 DNA: TGTGCCAGCAGACCAATACGTAGCACAGATACGCAGTATTTT; CDR3 protein: CASRPIRSTDTQYF; J gene: TRBJ2-3; clone size: once; V gene: TRBV7-2; D gene: NA
CDR3 DNA: TGTGCCAGCAGCCCATGGGGGACACTCACAAAGACTGAAGCTTTCTTT; CDR3 protein: CASSPWGTLTKTEAFF; J gene: TRBJ1-1; clone size: NA; V gene: TRBV28; D gene: NA
CDR3 DNA: TGTGCCAGCAGCTTAGCCCCGAGAGTCCCCCCAGAGACCCAGTACTTC; CDR3 protein: CASSLAPRVPPETQYF; J gene: TRBJ2-5; clone size: NA; V gene: TRBV7-2; D gene: NA
CDR3 DNA: TGTGCCAGCACCCCGGGACAGGGATTGCATTTT; CDR3 protein: CASTPGQGLHF; J gene: TRBJ1-5; clone size: NA; V gene: TRBV2; D gene: TRBD1
CDR3 DNA: TGCGCCAGCAGCCGAGCCCAGGGGGTTCTTTCACCCCTCCACTTT; CDR3 protein: CASSRAQGVLSPLHF; J gene: TRBJ1-6; clone size: NA; V gene: TRBV4-3; D gene: TRBD1
CDR3 DNA: TGTGCCAACAGGGAGCTGAGGGGGGGGGAAACAGATACGCAGTATTTT; CDR3 protein: CANRELRGGETDTQYF; J gene: TRBJ2-3; clone size: NA; V gene: TRBV28; D gene: NA
CDR3 DNA: TGTGCCATCAGCTCAGAAGGTCGGGGCGCCGGCTACACCTTC; CDR3 protein: CAISSEGRGAGYTF; J gene: TRBJ1-2; clone size: NA; V gene: TRBV10-3; D gene: NA
CDR3 DNA: TGTGCCAGCAGCGCTTTTGGGACAGGCCCCTATGAGCAGTTCTTC; CDR3 protein: CASSAFGTGPYEQFF; J gene: TRBJ2-1; clone size: NA; V gene: TRBV14; D gene: TRBD1
CDR3 DNA: TGTGCCAGCAGTCCGGGACTAGCGGGGTATGGTGAGCAGTACTTC; CDR3 protein: CASSPGLAGYGEQYF; J gene: TRBJ2-5; clone size: few; V gene: TRBV25-1; D gene: TRBD2
CDR3 DNA: TGTGCCTGGAGTGACCGGGACAGTAACACAGATACGCAGTATTTT; CDR3 protein: CAWSDRDSNTDTQYF; J gene: TRBJ2-3; clone size: NA; V gene: TRBV30; D gene: TRBD1
CDR3 DNA: TGCAGTGCTAGAGGCGGGCGAGGGGCAAACACTGAAGCTTTCTTT; CDR3 protein: CSARGGRGANTEAFF; J gene: TRBJ1-1; clone size: NA; V gene: TRBV20-1; D gene: NA
CDR3 DNA: TGTGCCAGCAGTGAAATAGTGACGGAAGAGACCCAGTACTTC; CDR3 protein: CASSEIVTEETQYF; J gene: TRBJ2-5; clone size: few; V gene: TRBV6-1; D gene: NA
CDR3 DNA: TGCAGTGCGACCCTGACACTGCAAGAGACCCAGTACTTC; CDR3 protein: CSATLTLQETQYF; J gene: TRBJ2-5; clone size: many; V gene: TRBV20-1; D gene: NA
CDR3 DNA: TGTGCCAGCAGTGAGGGACAGGGGAGGAGTAGCGAGCAGTACTTC; CDR3 protein: CASSEGQGRSSEQYF; J gene: TRBJ2-7; clone size: NA; V gene: TRBV6-2/TRBV6-3; D gene: TRBD1
CDR3 DNA: TGCGCCAGCAGCCAAGACGACAGGGCAAGCTCTGGAAACACCATATATTTT; CDR3 protein: CASSQDDRASSGNTIYF; J gene: TRBJ1-3; clone size: once; V gene: TRBV4-3; D gene: TRBD1
CDR3 DNA: TGTGCCAGCAGCTCGCGATCGGCCATAGGCTATGGCTACACCTTC; CDR3 protein: CASSSRSAIGYGYTF; J gene: TRBJ1-2; clone size: few; V gene: TRBV7-2; D gene: NA
CDR3 DNA: TGTGCCAGCAGCCAAGTTTTGGGCTTCACCGGGGAGCTGTTTTTT; CDR3 protein: CASSQVLGFTGELFF; J gene: TRBJ2-2; clone size: NA; V gene: TRBV4-2; D gene: NA
CDR3 DNA: TGTGCCAGCAGCAAAAGGGGAGGGTACAATGAGCAGTTCTTC; CDR3 protein: CASSKRGGYNEQFF; J gene: TRBJ2-1; clone size: NA; V gene: TRBV21-1; D gene: NA
CDR3 DNA: TGTGCCAGCAACCCCCAGGGGGCAGACGGAAGGTACGAGCAGTACTTC; CDR3 protein: CASNPQGADGRYEQYF; J gene: TRBJ2-7; clone size: NA; V gene: TRBV6-5; D gene: TRBD1
CDR3 DNA: TGCAGTGCCCAGGACCGGGACAGGGGAACAGATACGCAGTATTTT; CDR3 protein: CSAQDRDRGTDTQYF; J gene: TRBJ2-3; clone size: few; V gene: TRBV20-1; D gene: TRBD1
CDR3 DNA: TGTGCCACCAGCAGAGATCCCCGGGGGCGGCCAGATACGCAGTATTTT; CDR3 protein: CATSRDPRGRPDTQYF; J gene: TRBJ2-3; clone size: NA; V gene: TRBV15; D gene: NA
CDR3 DNA: TGTGCCAGCAGTGTCCTCCAAATAGCCAAAAACATTCAGTACTTC; CDR3 protein: CASSVLQIAKNIQYF; J gene: TRBJ2-4; clone size: many; V gene: TRBV2; D gene: NA
CDR3 DNA: TGCGCCAGCAGCCAAGTACAGGGGAGTAGGGGCTACACCTTC; CDR3 protein: CASSQVQGSRGYTF; J gene: TRBJ1-2; clone size: few; V gene: TRBV4-3; D gene: TRBD1
CDR3 DNA: TGTGCCAGCAGCAAAGAGGACGAGCAGGAGTCTACCAAAAACATTCAGTACTTC; CDR3 protein: CASSKEDEQESTKNIQYF; J gene: TRBJ2-4; clone size: few; V gene: TRBV21-1; D gene: NA
CDR3 DNA: TGTGCCAGCAGACGGACAGATTCCTACAATGAGCAGTACTTC; CDR3 protein: CASRRTDSYNEQYF; J gene: TRBJ2-7; clone size: NA; V gene: TRBV5-5; D gene: NA
CDR3 DNA: TGTGCCATCAGTGAGTCCTTGACCGATCTCCAAGAGACCCAGTACTTC; CDR3 protein: CAISESLTDLQETQYF; J gene: TRBJ2-5; clone size: NA; V gene: TRBV10-3; D gene: NA
CDR3 DNA: TGTGCCAGCAGCCCTGCGAGTCGGAATAAGAGTGAAAAACTGTTTTTT; CDR3 protein: CASSPASRNKSEKLFF; J gene: TRBJ1-4; clone size: NA; V gene: TRBV21-1; D gene: NA
CDR3 DNA: TGTGCCTGGGACTCTGCTAACTATGGCTACACCTTC; CDR3 protein: CAWDSANYGYTF; J gene: TRBJ1-2; clone size: few; V gene: TRBV30; D gene: NA
CDR3 DNA: TGCAGCGTCGGGGACGGCCGTGGGGCTTTCTTT; CDR3 protein: CSVGDGRGAFF; J gene: TRBJ1-1; clone size: NA; V gene: TRBV29-1; D gene: NA
CDR3 DNA: TGTGCCAGCCGTCTATTGTCCGGGGAGCTGTTTTTT; CDR3 protein: CASRLLSGELFF; J gene: TRBJ2-2; clone size: NA; V gene: TRBV3-1; D gene: NA
CDR3 DNA: TGTGCCAGCAGCTGTAGCGGGGGGCGCGCAGATACGCAGTATTTT; CDR3 protein: CASSCSGGRADTQYF; J gene: TRBJ2-3; clone size: NA; V gene: TRBV5-5; D gene: TRBD2
CDR3 DNA: TGTGCCAGCTCATCGACGGACAGGGATGATCCAAAGGAGCAGTACTTC; CDR3 protein: CASSSTDRDDPKEQYF; J gene: TRBJ2-7; clone size: few; V gene: TRBV18; D gene: TRBD1
CDR3 DNA: TGTGCCATCAGCCCCCAACAGATTAGCACAGATACGCAGTATTTT; CDR3 protein: CAISPQQISTDTQYF; J gene: TRBJ2-3; clone size: NA; V gene: TRBV10-3; D gene: NA
CDR3 DNA: TGTGCCAGCAGTCAGGGGGCTGGGGCCAACGTCCTGACTTTC; CDR3 protein: CASSQGAGANVLTF; J gene: TRBJ2-6; clone size: many; V gene: TRBV12-3/TRBV12-4; D gene: TRBD1
CDR3 DNA: TGCAGTGCTAGAAGGGACGAGGGAAAACTGTTTTTT; CDR3 protein: CSARRDEGKLFF; J gene: TRBJ1-4; clone size: NA; V gene: TRBV20-1; D gene: NA
CDR3 DNA: TGTGCCAGCACCGAGAAGGGTTTGAATGAGCAGTACTTC; CDR3 protein: CASTEKGLNEQYF; J gene: TRBJ2-5; clone size: NA; V gene: TRBV25-1; D gene: NA
CDR3 DNA: TGTGCCAGCAGTGACGCGGGAGGGCCGGGCATTCAGTACTTC; CDR3 protein: CASSDAGGPGIQYF; J gene: TRBJ2-4; clone size: NA; V gene: TRBV25-1; D gene: TRBD2